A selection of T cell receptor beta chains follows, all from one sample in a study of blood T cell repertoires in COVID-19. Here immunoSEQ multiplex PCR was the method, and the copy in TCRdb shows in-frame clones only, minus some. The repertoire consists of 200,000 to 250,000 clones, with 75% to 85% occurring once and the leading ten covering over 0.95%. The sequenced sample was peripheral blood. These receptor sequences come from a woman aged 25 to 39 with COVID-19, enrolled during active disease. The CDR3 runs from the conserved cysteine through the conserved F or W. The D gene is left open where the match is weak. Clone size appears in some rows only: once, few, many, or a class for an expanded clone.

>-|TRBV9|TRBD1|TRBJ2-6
TGTGCCAGCAGCGTCCTTTCCGGGACAGGGTTCGCTGGGGCCAACGTCCTGACTTTC
CASSVLSGTGFAGANVLTF
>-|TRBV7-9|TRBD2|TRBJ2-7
TGTGCCAGCAGCTCGGGACTAGCGGGGGCCTCAGAGCAGTACTTC
CASSSGLAGASEQYF
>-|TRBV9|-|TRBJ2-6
TGTGCCAGCAGCCCACCCGGGTTTGGGGCCAACGTCCTGACTTTC
CASSPPGFGANVLTF
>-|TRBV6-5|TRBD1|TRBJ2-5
TGTGCCAGCAGTTACAGCGGGACAGGGTCGGAGACCCAGTACTTC
CASSYSGTGSETQYF
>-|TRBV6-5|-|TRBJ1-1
TGTGCCAGCAGTTACTCAATTAGCAAAAGTGAAGCTTTCTTT
CASSYSISKSEAFF
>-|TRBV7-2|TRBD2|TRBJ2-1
TGTGCCAGCAGCCAGAGGAGGCAGCGGGGGGACAATGAGCAGTTCTTC
CASSQRRQRGDNEQFF
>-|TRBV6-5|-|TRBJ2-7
TGTGCCAGCGAAGGACTTAGCTCCTACGAGCAGTACTTC
CASEGLSSYEQYF
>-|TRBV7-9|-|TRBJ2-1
TGTGCCAGCAGCTGGCGACAGTTCAATGAGCAGTTCTTC
CASSWRQFNEQFF
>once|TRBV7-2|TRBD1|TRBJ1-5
TGTGCCAGCAGCGGGACGACAGGGAATCAGCCCCAGCATTTT
CASSGTTGNQPQHF
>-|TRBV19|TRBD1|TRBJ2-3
TGTGCCAGTAGTACAGGGACAGGGATTGGATTATTGGTTAGCACAGATACGCAGTATTTT
CASSTGTGIGLLVSTDTQYF
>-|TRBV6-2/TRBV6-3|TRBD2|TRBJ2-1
TGTGCCAGCAGCCACGGACTAGCGGGAGCGCGGGAGCAGTTCTTC
CASSHGLAGAREQFF
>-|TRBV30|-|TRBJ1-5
TGTGCCTGGAGTGTTAACCACCTATGGGTCCTGACGGGTGATGGCAATCAGCCCCAGCATTTT
CAWSVNHLWVLTGDGNQPQHF
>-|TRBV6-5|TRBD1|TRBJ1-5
TGTGCCAGTGGGAAAGACAGGGTTAATCAGCCCCAGCATTTT
CASGKDRVNQPQHF
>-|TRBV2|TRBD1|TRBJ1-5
TGTGCCAGCAGCCTACAGGGGGCCGGAGCGGGGCAGCCCCAGCATTTT
CASSLQGAGAGQPQHF
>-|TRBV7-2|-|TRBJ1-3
TGTGCCAGCAGCTTCTCAGGTTCCGGAAACACCATATATTTT
CASSFSGSGNTIYF
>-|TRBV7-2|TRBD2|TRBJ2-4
TGTGCCAGCAGCTCCCCGGGACTAGCGGGACCGGCCAAAAACATTCAGTACTTC
CASSSPGLAGPAKNIQYF
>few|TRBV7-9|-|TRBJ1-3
TGTGCCAGCAGCTTAGGCAGTTCGAGGAACACCATATATTTT
CASSLGSSRNTIYF
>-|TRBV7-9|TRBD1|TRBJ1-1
TGTGCCAGCAGCAGGGGACAGGCTCTTATGAACACTGAAGCTTTCTTT
CASSRGQALMNTEAFF
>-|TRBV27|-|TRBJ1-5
TGTGCCAGCCGGGTGGGGGGTGGCGGTCAGCCCCAGCATTTT
CASRVGGGGQPQHF
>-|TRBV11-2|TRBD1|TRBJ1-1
TGTGCCAGCAGCTTACCCGACAGGGGGCGAGGGACTGAAGCTTTCTTT
CASSLPDRGRGTEAFF
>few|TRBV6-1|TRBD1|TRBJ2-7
TGTGCCAGCAGTGAAAGGAAACCTGGGGGACAGGGATACGAGCAGTACTTC
CASSERKPGGQGYEQYF
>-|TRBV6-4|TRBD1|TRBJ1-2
TGTGCCAGCGGAGGACAGGGGGCGAGTGCAGGCTACACCTTC
CASGGQGASAGYTF
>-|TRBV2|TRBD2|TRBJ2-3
TGTGCCAGCAAGCGGCTAGCGGGGGAAGATACGCAGTATTTT
CASKRLAGEDTQYF
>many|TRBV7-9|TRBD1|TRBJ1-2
TGTGCCAGCAGCTTGGGACAGGGATCAACGGGCTACACCTTC
CASSLGQGSTGYTF
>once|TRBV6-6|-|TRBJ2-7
TGTGCCAGCATCTGGTCCTACTACGACGAGCAGTACTTC
CASIWSYYDEQYF
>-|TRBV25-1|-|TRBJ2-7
TGTGCCACAAGGAGCTACGAGCAGTACTTC
CATRSYEQYF
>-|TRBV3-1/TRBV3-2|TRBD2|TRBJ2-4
TGTGCCAGCAGCAGCTATCTAGCGGGAAGAGGTGGCAAAAACATTCAGTACTTC
CASSSYLAGRGGKNIQYF
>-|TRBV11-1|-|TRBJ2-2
TGTGCCAGCAGCTGGGCGACGAACACCGGGGAGCTGTTTTTT
CASSWATNTGELFF
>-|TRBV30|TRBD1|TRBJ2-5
TGTGCCTCTCGTCTTTTAGGGACAGGCCGGGAGACCCAGTACTTC
CASRLLGTGRETQYF
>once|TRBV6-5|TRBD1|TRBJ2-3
TGTGCCAGCAGTTACCAGGGGGCGCGGGCAGATACGCAGTATTTT
CASSYQGARADTQYF
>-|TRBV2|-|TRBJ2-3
TGTGCCAGCAGTGATAGCGGCACAGATACGCAGTATTTT
CASSDSGTDTQYF
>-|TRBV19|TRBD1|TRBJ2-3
TGTGCCAGTAGTACGCCCCCCGGGACAGGCCCTAGCACAGATACGCAGTATTTT
CASSTPPGTGPSTDTQYF
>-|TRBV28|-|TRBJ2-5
TGTGCCAGCAGCAGTCAGGGTAGCCTCCGAGAGACCCAGTACTTC
CASSSQGSLRETQYF
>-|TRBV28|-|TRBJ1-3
TGTGCCAGCACGACCCTACTGGACTACTCGACTGGAAACACCATATATTTT
CASTTLLDYSTGNTIYF
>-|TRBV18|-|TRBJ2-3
TGTGCCAGCTCACTGGACTGGCAGGGGATGTATTTT
CASSLDWQGMYF
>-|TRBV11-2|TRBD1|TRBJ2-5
TGTGCCAGCACCTCGGCCGGGACAGGGTCAGAGACCCAGTACTTC
CASTSAGTGSETQYF
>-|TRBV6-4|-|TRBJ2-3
TGTGCCAGCAGTGAAAGAGGTACAGATACGCAGTATTTT
CASSERGTDTQYF
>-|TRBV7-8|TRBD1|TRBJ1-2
TGTGCCAGCAGCTTAGCGAGTTCAGGGGGCGGAGGCTATGGCTACACCTTC
CASSLASSGGGGYGYTF
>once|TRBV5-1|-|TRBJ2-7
TGCGCCAGCAGCTTGGAGGGCGGGATCCCTCTTGGGGAGCAGTACTTC
CASSLEGGIPLGEQYF
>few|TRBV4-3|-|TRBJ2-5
TGCGCCAGCAGCCAAGGAGTCTCAGAGGGGGAAGAGACCCAGTACTTC
CASSQGVSEGEETQYF
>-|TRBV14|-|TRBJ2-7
TGTGCCAGCAGTCGACTAGGAGGGGAGCAGTACTTC
CASSRLGGEQYF
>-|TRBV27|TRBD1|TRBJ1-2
TGTGCCAGCAGTTCACAGGGGGGGGGCTATGGCTACACCTTC
CASSSQGGGYGYTF
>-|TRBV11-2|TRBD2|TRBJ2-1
TGTGCCAGCAGCTTACAAGTAGCGGGAAACTCCTACAATGAGCAGTTCTTC
CASSLQVAGNSYNEQFF
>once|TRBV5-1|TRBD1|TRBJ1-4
TGCGCCAGCAGCTTGGAGCACAGGGGAGTTCATGAAAAACTGTTTTTT
CASSLEHRGVHEKLFF
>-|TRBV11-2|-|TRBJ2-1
TGTGCCAGCAGCCCCTTCGTAGAGGGTGGTGGGTTCTTC
CASSPFVEGGGFF
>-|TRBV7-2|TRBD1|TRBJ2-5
TGTGCTTCGAGGGGGCCAGGGGTAGAGACCCAGTACTTC
CASRGPGVETQYF
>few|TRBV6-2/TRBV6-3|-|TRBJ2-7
TGTGCCAGCAGTATCGACAGTTCCTACGAGCAGTACTTC
CASSIDSSYEQYF
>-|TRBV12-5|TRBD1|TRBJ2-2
TGTGCTAGTGGTTTGGTAGGACAGGGGTCGCTGTTTTTT
CASGLVGQGSLFF
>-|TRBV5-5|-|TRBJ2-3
TGTGCCAGCAGCTTGGGGGTGAGGTTAGATACGCAGTATTTT
CASSLGVRLDTQYF
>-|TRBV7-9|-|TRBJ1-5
TGTGCCAGCAGCTTAGAGCCGACAGTTCAGGGCAATCAGCCCCAGCATTTT
CASSLEPTVQGNQPQHF
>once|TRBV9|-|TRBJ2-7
TGTGCCAGCAGCGTAGCCCTCGGGGGATACAACGAGCAGTACTTC
CASSVALGGYNEQYF
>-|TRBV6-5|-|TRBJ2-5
TGTGCCAGCAGCAACAGCATAGAGACCCAGTACTTC
CASSNSIETQYF
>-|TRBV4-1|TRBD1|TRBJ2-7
TGCGCCAGCAGCCAAGCGCGGACAGGCTCCTACGAGCAGTACTTC
CASSQARTGSYEQYF
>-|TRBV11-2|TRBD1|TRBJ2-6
TGTGCCAGCAGCTGGGGACAGGGGGCAGGGGCCAACGTCCTGACTTTC
CASSWGQGAGANVLTF
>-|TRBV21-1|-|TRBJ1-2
TGTGCCAGCAGGACGAGACAGGCCACTAGGTCGTATGGCTACACCTTC
CASRTRQATRSYGYTF